This T cell receptor (beta chain) was sequenced in a study of blood T cell repertoires in COVID-19. Profiling relied on immunoSEQ multiplex PCR, and the TCRdb table lists in-frame clones only, not all of them. The sample contains some 230,000 clones, 80% to 90% of which appear only once. Trimming took off 0 bases at V and 5 bases at J, with 8 bases between the two ends. Germline lookup yields CDR1 SGDLS and CDR2 YYNGEE. CDR3 size: 14 residues. The sequence was collected from a man in his forties or fifties who had recovered from COVID-19. The chain combines TRBV9 with TRBJ2-2; D is unresolved. The sequenced material came from peripheral blood. The CDR3 region has the DNA TGTGCCAGCAGCGTAGGTTGGCAGACCGGGGAGCTGTTTTTT. Amino acid sequence: CASSVGWQTGELFF.